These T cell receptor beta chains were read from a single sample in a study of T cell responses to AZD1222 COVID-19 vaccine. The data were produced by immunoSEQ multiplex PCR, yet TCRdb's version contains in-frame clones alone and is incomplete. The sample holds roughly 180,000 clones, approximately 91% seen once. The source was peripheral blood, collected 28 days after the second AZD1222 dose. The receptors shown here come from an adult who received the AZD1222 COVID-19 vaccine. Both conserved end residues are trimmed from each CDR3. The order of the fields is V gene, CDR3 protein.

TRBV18,ASSLGTNNEQF
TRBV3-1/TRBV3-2,ASSQDCESSYNEQF
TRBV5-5,ASSFHRTGWTEAF
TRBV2,ASTPSDRVFSGNTIY
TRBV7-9,ASSQVGTGSYEQY
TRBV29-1,SVEDPFTNTIY
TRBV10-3,AISRQGSGNTEAF
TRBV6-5,ASSRGDRVNYGYT
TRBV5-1,ASSQTSGTLGLEQY
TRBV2,ASSGEGGSNQPQH
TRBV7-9,ASSLEGSTDTQY
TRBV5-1,ASRRQRNNEQF
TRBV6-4,ASSDSHNTGTYNEQF
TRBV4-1,ASSQANRGYGYT
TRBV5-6,ASSGQSYEQY
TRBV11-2,ASLGSPTNMNTEAF
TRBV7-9,ASSRTKTSGANVLT
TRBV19,ASSIRWGQPQH
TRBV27,ASSWTSGSTYEQY
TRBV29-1,SVGGTGGWEKLF
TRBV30,AWSMGTGGKEETQY
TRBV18,ASSPLTGYNEQF
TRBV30,AWSPGQSSYNEQF
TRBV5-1,ASSLQGPTEAF
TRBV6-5,ASSYSSLTGNDEQF